This entry is about one T cell receptor beta chain. Participants, about 18 to 90 years old, spanned around 26 US areas. In the study's own analysis: Amplifying reference gene primers gave estimates of nucleated cell counts. Clones were sequenced by immunoSEQ multiplex PCR, and TCRdb holds only the in-frame ones, with some missing. V, J and clone size were drawn from that table, and D and trimming were deduced from the DNA. The repertoire has 200,000 to 250,000 clones, about 86% of them found once; the top ten carry 14% to 15%. The V end was cut by 4 bases, the J end by 1 base, with 11 bases between. The CDR3 covers 14 residues. CDR1 and CDR2 from the germline V gene are KGHSH and LQKENI. These data are taken from a study of blood T cell repertoires in COVID-19. Turning to the study itself: In each case, the material was cDNA or gDNA derived from T cells, B-cell-depleted T cells, or PBMCs.

Sequencing was done on a sample of PBMCs or T cells enriched from blood (not recorded which). This clonotype was sampled from a woman in her forties or fifties with acute COVID-19. The chain is built from TRBV18 and TRBJ2-7, with TRBD1 as a possible D gene (5 bases). CDR3 amino acids: CASSQFDSSYEQYF. The CDR3 DNA sequence: TGTGCCAGCTCACAGTTTGACAGTTCCTACGAGCAGTACTTC. The whole variable domain, remainder taken from reference TRBV18 and TRBJ2-7, is NAGVMQNPRHLVRRRGQEARLRCSPMKGHSHVYWYRQLPEEGLKFMVYLQKENIIDESGMPKERFSAEFPKEGPSILRIQQVVRGDSAAYFCASSQFDSSYEQYFGPGTRLTVT.